This T cell receptor (beta chain) was captured in a study of T cell responses to AZD1222 COVID-19 vaccine (dated by TCRdb to 2020 to 2022). In the study overall: AZD1222 recipients with second doses at about 4 weeks or about 12 weeks were pooled, because spike-specific TCR depth and breadth did not differ between schedules. TCR sequencing was performed for 230 to 250 trial participants, of whom about 200 were given two doses of AZD1222 and around 25 were given two doses of MenACWY control vaccine. Trial participants were enrolled by age into 18-55, 56-69 and 70-plus year subgroups, with approximately 160, 26 and 62 TCR-sequenced participants respectively. What the work shows at the level of the full study, not this receptor alone: Most participants were white British and females outnumbered males, and the authors suggested that clonal diversity may have been underestimated. Nearly half of unique spike-specific TCRs reportedly recognized epitopes outside regions mutated in the B.1.351 and B.1.1.7 variants. The 56-69-year group was small, and its depth increase did not reach significance, likely because of low power. Because no day 14 peak-response samples were available, the repertoires could be characterized only after the peak T cell response. Conclusions about previously exposed vaccinees were limited because only six AZD1222 recipients were SARS-CoV-2 seropositive at baseline. The vaccine-associated CD4 TCRs covered the entire spike protein, and the dominant responses fell in regions 160-218 and 743-854. Spike-specific TCR breadth and depth rose significantly after two AZD1222 doses compared with day 0 and with MenACWY recipients.

Including cysteine and phenylalanine, the CDR3 has 13 amino acids. Solely the CDR3 DNA is kept, with 39 bases framed from the first base. Looking up the germline V gene (reference sequence) yields CDR1 LNHDA and CDR2 SQIVND. Between the V and J ends, shortened by 5 bases and 0 bases respectively, the junction contains 7 bases. The sample's time point label, in plain terms: baseline before first vaccination. Vaccinee samples were obtained from the UK trials COV001 and COV002, which included a single-blind randomized controlled phase 2/3 trial of AZD1222 (ChAdOx1 nCoV-19) in healthy adults. For TCRbeta chain sequencing, PBMC samples were collected from trial participants at day 0 and at day 28 after the second dose. The CDR3 regions of human TCRbeta chains were analyzed by immunosequencing. The original methods were these. TCRs in the repertoires were matched against a reference library of SARS-CoV-2-specific TCRs that had been generated with the MIRA antigen-specificity platform. Breadth meant the fraction of unique TCRs that were SARS-CoV-2-associated, whereas depth meant the fraction of total T cells that were SARS-CoV-2-associated. Using the MIRA data, every spike-specific TCR was mapped to the spike region that the TCR reacted to and assigned to either a CD4 or a CD8 class. Log10-transformed breadth and depth values were compared by one-way ANOVA with Sidak's multiple comparisons tests. Not all clones reach the TCRdb copy of this immuneACCESS table, which keeps in-frame sequences only. Checked studies attribute under half of the gap to unresolved V genes and leave the rest unexplained. Clonal size and the V and J genes are those of that table, whereas D and trimming came from the DNA. The sample yields about 62,000 clones; around three quarters were counted once. The ten largest clones add up to roughly an eighth of the sample.

A word on this clone: Its antigen has not been determined. Base qualities were left out, and no much larger clone turns up one base away.

The sample in question was peripheral blood, obtained on day 0 of AZD1222 vaccination. In this chain, TRBV19 is recombined with TRBJ1-1, with no D gene named confidently. This TCR was sampled from an adult in good health. The CDR3 reads as follows: CASSSSVNTEAFF. The DNA sequence is as follows: TGTGCCAGTAGTTCCTCGGTGAACACTGAAGCTTTCTTT. With all but the CDR3 taken from the reference TRBV19 and TRBJ1-1 genes, the full variable domain is: DGGITQSPKYLFRKEGQNVTLSCEQNLNHDAMYWYRQDPGQGLRLIYYSQIVNDFQKGDIAEGYSVSREKKESFPLTVTSAQKNPTAFYLCASSSSVNTEAFFGQGTRLTVV.